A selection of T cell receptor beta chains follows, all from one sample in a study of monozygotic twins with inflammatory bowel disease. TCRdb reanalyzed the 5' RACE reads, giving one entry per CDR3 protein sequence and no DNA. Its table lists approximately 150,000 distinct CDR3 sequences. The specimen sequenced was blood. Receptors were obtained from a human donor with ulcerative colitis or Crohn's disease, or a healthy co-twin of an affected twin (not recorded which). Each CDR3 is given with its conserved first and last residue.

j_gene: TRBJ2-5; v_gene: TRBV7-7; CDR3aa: CASSPRRGTAETQYF
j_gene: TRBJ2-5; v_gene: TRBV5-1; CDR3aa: CASSLQGQNQETQYF
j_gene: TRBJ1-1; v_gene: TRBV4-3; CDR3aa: CASSQDVGGAVEAFF
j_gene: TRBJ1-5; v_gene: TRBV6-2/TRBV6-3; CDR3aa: CASTKGQIRGNQPQHF
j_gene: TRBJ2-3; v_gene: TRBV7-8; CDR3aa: CASSSRLGPDTQYF
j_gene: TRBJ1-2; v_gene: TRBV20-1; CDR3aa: CSAPTRWTGRDGYTF
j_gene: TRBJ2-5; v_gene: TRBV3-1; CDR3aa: CASSGGTIRETQYF
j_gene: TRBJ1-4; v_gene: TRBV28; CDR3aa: CASSLWTSPGRNSYTTNEKLFF
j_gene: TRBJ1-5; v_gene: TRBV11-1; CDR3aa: CASSLGRSGTGVGQPQHF
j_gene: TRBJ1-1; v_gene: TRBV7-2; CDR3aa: CASSNPGGGQPEAFF
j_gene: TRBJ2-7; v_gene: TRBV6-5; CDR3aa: CASRPGQTYEQYF
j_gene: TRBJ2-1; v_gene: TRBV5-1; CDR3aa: CASSLGTSGGVSNNEQFF
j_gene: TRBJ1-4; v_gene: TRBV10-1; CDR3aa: CASSEPNKKPGTGDSGNEKLFF
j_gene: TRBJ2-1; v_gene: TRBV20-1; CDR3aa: CSARIAGLRNEQFF
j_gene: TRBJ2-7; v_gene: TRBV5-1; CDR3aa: CASSLDPGRRVEQYF
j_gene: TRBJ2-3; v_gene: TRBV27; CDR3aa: CASSLLTSGRRTDTQYF
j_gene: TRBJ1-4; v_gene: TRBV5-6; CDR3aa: CASSLVGQEKLFF
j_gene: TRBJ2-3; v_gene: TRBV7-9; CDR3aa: CASSFNRGLATPDTQYF
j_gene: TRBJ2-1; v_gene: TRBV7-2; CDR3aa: CASSLAGTVLNEQFF
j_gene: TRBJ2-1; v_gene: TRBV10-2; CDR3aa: CASSDPQGSSYNEQFF
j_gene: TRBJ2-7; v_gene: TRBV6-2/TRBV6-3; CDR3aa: CASSGAPSSGNSYEQYF
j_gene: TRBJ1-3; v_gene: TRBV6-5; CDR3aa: CASSYSIRPYSGNTIYF
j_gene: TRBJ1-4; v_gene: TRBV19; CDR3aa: CASTPQGAANEKLFF
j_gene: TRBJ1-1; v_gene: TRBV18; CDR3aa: CASSPERGVGTEAFF
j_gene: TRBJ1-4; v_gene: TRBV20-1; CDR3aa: CSASGAGREKLFF
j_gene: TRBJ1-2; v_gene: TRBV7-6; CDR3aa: CASSSDLGGRTSYGYTF
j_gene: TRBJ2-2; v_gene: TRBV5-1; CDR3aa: CASSLPGQLPTGELFF
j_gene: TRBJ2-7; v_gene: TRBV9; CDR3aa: CASSERTGSSYEQYF
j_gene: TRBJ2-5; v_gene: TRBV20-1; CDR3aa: CSARELGGIYQETQYF
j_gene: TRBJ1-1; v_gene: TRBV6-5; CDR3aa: CASSYSEGTEAFF
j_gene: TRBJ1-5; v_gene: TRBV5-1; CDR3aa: CASSPEAGPNSNQPQHF
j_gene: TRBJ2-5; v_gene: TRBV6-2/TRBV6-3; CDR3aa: CASSDRVRETQYF
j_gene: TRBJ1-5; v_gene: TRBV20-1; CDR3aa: CSARLGGNRSNQPQHF
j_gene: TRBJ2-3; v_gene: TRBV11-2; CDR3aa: CASSYYGTRTDTQYF
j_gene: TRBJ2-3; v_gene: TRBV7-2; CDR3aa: CASSLAGARPADTQYF
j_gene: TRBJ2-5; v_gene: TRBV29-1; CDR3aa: CSAKLVVRGETQYF
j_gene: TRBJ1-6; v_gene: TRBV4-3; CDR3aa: CASSQRQVYNSPLHF
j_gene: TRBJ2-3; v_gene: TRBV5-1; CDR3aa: CASSLGTGGASDTQYF
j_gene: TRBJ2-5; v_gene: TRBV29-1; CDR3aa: CSVESGVETQYF
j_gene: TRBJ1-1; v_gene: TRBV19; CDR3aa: CASSILPGRIGTEAFF
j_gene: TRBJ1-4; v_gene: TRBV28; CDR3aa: CASSLEGSNEKLFF
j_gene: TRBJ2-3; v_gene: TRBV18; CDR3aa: CASSPRSGASDTQYF
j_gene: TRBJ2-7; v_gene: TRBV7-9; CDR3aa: CASSPNLSSSYEQYF
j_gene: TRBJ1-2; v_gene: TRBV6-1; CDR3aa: CASSNVGTRRGYTF
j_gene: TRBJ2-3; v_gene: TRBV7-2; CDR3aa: CASSLRSGGTDTQYF
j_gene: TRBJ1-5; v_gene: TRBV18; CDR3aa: CASSSGGGNQPQHF
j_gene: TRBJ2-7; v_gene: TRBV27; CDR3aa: CASSLGWGLLGEQYF
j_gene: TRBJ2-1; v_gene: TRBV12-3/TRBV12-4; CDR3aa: CASSFYGGAYNEQFF
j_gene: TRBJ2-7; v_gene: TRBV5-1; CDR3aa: CASSLDYEQYF
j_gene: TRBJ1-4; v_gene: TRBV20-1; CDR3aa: CSARPQTATNEKLFF
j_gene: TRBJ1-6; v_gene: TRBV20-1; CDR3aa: CSVTGDQAPLHF